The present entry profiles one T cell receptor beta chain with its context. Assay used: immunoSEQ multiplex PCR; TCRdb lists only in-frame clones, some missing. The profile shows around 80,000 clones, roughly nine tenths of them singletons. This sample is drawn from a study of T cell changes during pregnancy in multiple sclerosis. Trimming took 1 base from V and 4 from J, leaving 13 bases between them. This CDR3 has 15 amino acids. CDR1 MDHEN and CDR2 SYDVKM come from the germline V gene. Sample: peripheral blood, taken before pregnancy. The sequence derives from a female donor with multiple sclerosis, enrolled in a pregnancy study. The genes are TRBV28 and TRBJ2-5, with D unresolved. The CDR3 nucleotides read TGTGCCAGCAGTTTATCGTGGGCAGTGGGAGAGACCCAGTACTTC. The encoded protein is CASSLSWAVGETQYF.